This T cell receptor beta chain came from a study of cytomegalovirus exposure and HLA in healthy donors. Study findings and constraints: As was reported, the classifier diagnosed cytomegalovirus status with high specificity and sensitivity. The Asian-associated ancestry cluster reportedly had fewer N-insertions than the roughly 670-donor mean in a later analysis.

The CDR3 is 15 residues long. CDR1 SGHRS and CDR2 YFSETQ come from the germline V gene. The trim removed 4 bases at V and 0 bases at J, leaving 6 bases unmatched. Unrecorded immune exposure was likely among donors, who were nominally healthy when sampled. As to this clone: Its antigen is as yet unknown.

PCR employed 60 Vbeta and 13 Jbeta primers. Profiled with immunoSEQ multiplex PCR; TCRdb holds only in-frame clones, not every one. This table holds 150,000 to 200,000 clones, approximately 81% found once. The source material was PBMCs. V is TRBV5-1 and J is TRBJ2-5, with 7 nucleotides matching TRBD1. The clonotype was recovered from a woman younger than 35 in good health and CMV-seronegative. The DNA of the CDR3 is TGCGCCAGCAGCCAGGGTGACAGGGACCAAGAGACCCAGTACTTC. This translates into CASSQGDRDQETQYF.